The 30 T cell receptor beta chains listed next were all sequenced from one sample in a study of blood T cells in healthy people across ages. With a J-beta primer mix and a sample-barcoded 5' primer, a second PCR ran about 7 to 12 cycles. TCRdb independently ran MiXCR on the 5' RACE reads; one entry per CDR3 protein. This repertoire shows around 900,000 distinct CDR3 sequences, 51% found once; its top ten account for roughly 23%. The specimen was blood. These receptors were collected from a woman in her sixties in good health.

This clonotype was detected only a few times. V is TRBV7-2 and J is TRBJ2-7; either TRBD1 or TRBD2 may supply D (5 bases each). Germline V CDR1 and CDR2: SGHTA, FQGNSA. The length of the CDR3 is 16 residues. Trimming removed 3 bases at V and 4 bases at J, with 19 bases between. The CDR3 bases are TGTGCCAGCAGCTTCACGAGGGTCCAGGGAAGGTACGAGCAGTACTTC. It translates to CASSFTRVQGRYEQYF.

This clonotype was found a few times. This rearrangement joins TRBV7-2 to TRBJ2-3; 9 nucleotides agree with TRBD2. The CDR3 contains 13 residues. The germline V gene encodes CDR1 SGHTA and CDR2 FQGNSA. J lost 5 bases, V lost 6 bases, and 3 bases had no gene match. This chain's CDR3 is CASRAGGGDTQYF. DNA for the CDR3: TGTGCCAGCAGAGCGGGAGGAGGAGATACGCAGTATTTT.

This clonotype has only one observation. The gene calls are TRBV20-1 and TRBJ1-5; D perhaps matches TRBD1 (6 bases). This CDR3 contains 18 residues. Trimming took off 6 bases at V and 5 bases at J, with 29 bases between the two ends. Per germline, CDR1 DFQATT and CDR2 SNEGSKA (reference sequence). The CDR3 reads CSAAGQDVRLRLHQPQHF. For the CDR3, the DNA is TGCAGTGCCGCGGGACAAGACGTCCGGCTTCGGCTGCATCAGCCCCAGCATTTT.

This clonotype was seen a handful of times. CDR3 DNA: TGTGCCAGCAGCTTAGCCGGGAGGACCACAGATACGCAGTATTTT. This sequence encodes CASSLAGRTTDTQYF. This chain links TRBV7-2 with TRBJ2-3, with TRBD2 identical over 7 bases. The length of the CDR3 is 15 residues. From germline, CDR1 is SGHTA and CDR2 FQGNSA. With 0 bases clipped from V and 2 bases from J, the junction kept 2 bases outside the gene matches.

The J gene is TRBJ2-7, the V gene TRBV20-1; D perhaps matches TRBD1 (5 bases). This CDR3 is 12 amino acids long. In germline, CDR1 is DFQATT, CDR2 SNEGSKA (reference sequence). V lost 3 bases, J lost 3 bases, and 9 bases lay in between. CDR3 region: CSASSQGYEQYF. Here the CDR3 DNA reads TGCAGTGCTAGTAGCCAGGGCTACGAGCAGTACTTC.

The chain combines TRBV27 with TRBJ2-2; D not resolved. Trimming took 5 bases from V and 4 from J, leaving 11 bases between them. CDR1 and CDR2 (germline): MNHEY, SMNVEV (reference sequence). This CDR3 comprises 14 residues. CDR3 amino acids: CASSITSPTGELFF. In DNA, the CDR3 is TGTGCCAGCAGTATTACGAGCCCCACCGGGGAGCTGTTTTTT.

The V and J genes are TRBV4-1 and TRBJ1-4; D remains ambiguous. This CDR3 is 13 amino acids long. Germline V gene lookup returns CDR1 MGHRA and CDR2 YSYEKL. V gave up 1 base and J gave up 8 bases, with 8 bases separating them. CDR3 amino acids: CASSQVGLEKLFF. In nucleotides, the CDR3 is TGCGCCAGCAGCCAAGTCGGCTTAGAAAAACTGTTTTTT.

This clonotype turned up a few times. The chain carries TRBV29-1 and TRBJ1-1; no clear D gene. The CDR3 runs to 9 residues. The germline V and J ends were trimmed by 4 bases and 6 bases, with 3 bases remaining between them. CDR1 and CDR2 from the germline V gene are SQVTM and ANQGSEA. In nucleotides, the CDR3 is TGCAGCGTTGGCCCTGAAGCTTTCTTT. The encoded protein is CSVGPEAFF.

In this sample, this clonotype turned up a few times. V gene TRBV12-3 or TRBV12-4 combines with J gene TRBJ2-2; 7 bases map to TRBD1. The CDR3 length is 14 residues. V lost 2 bases, J lost 5 bases, and 2 bases stayed unmatched. The CDR3 DNA reads TGTGCCAGCAGTTTAAAGGGGGCGACCGGGGAGCTGTTTTTT. Protein sequence: CASSLKGATGELFF.

V usage is TRBV7-8 and J usage is TRBJ2-5; 13 bases are a match to TRBD2. Judging by the DNA end, TRBJ2-7 fits better; the J call may be wrong. The V gene's germline CDR1 is SGHVS and CDR2 FQNEAQ. The CDR3 covers 16 residues. CDR3 region: CASSLGAGLAGNEQYF. The CDR3 DNA follows: TGTGCCAGCAGCTTAGGAGCGGGACTAGCGGGAAACGAGCAGTACTTC.

This clonotype showed up just once. This chain connects TRBV6-2 or TRBV6-3 to TRBJ1-2; D unclear. V was cut by 5 bases and J by 7 bases, with 14 bases left in between. Germline V gene lookup returns CDR1 MNHEY and CDR2 SVGEGT. The CDR3 extends over 13 amino acids. Here the CDR3 DNA reads TGTGCCAGCAGTGATCTGTTCCGTGTTGGCTACACCTTC. Translating gives CASSDLFRVGYTF.

In this sample, this clonotype turned up a few times. The gene calls are TRBV7-6 and TRBJ2-7; 12 bases align to TRBD2. Germline V lookup: CDR1 SGHVS, CDR2 FNYEAQ. The CDR3 is 15 amino acids. Trimming took 5 bases from V and 3 from J; bases not matched to a gene: 5. CDR3 sequence: CASSGGLAGIYEQYF. DNA for the CDR3: TGTGCCAGCAGCGGCGGACTAGCGGGGATCTACGAGCAGTACTTC. The full variable domain, completed using reference TRBV7-6 and TRBJ2-7, is GAGVSQSPRYKVTKRGQDVALRCDPISGHVSLYWYRQALGQGPEFLTYFNYEAQQDKSGLPNDRFSAERPEGSISTLTIQRTEQRDSAMYRCASSGGLAGIYEQYFGPGTRLTVT.

With respect to this clonotype: This clone may be a read error of a much larger clone one base away. The chain uses TRBV20-1 and TRBJ2-1, with unresolved D. Germline CDR1 DFQATT, CDR2 SNEGSKA (reference sequence). The CDR3 spans 14 residues. V lost 3 bases, J lost 12 bases, and 21 bases lay in between. The CDR3 is CSARDPQRPYGQFF. DNA for the CDR3: TGCAGTGCTAGGGACCCGCAGCGCCCGTATGGGCAGTTCTTC.

The rearrangement links TRBV20-1 to TRBJ2-7; no definite D call. Trimming took 0 bases from V and 0 from J, leaving 12 bases between them. The CDR3 covers 15 residues. Germline V gene sequence: CDR1 DFQATT, CDR2 SNEGSKA (reference sequence). CDR3 region: CSARDLAFSSYEQYF. The CDR3 nucleotides read TGCAGTGCTAGAGATCTGGCCTTTAGCTCCTACGAGCAGTACTTC.

This clonotype was counted a few times. This chain links TRBV7-6 with TRBJ2-7; no definite D call. This CDR3 comprises 14 residues. Trimming left V 4 bases short and J 2 bases short, with 12 bases between. Per the germline V gene, CDR1 is SGHVS and CDR2 is FNYEAQ. The CDR3 nucleotides are TGTGCCAGCAGCTCGCGCGTCTCAACCTACGAGCAGTACTTC. It translates to CASSSRVSTYEQYF.

Details on this clonotype: This may stem from a read error, because a much larger clone lies one nucleotide away. This chain connects TRBV5-5 to TRBJ2-7; D may be TRBD2 (5 bases). CDR3 size: 13 residues. V was shortened by 5 bases and J by 5 bases, with 14 bases between the two germline ends. Germline V gene data show CDR1 as SGHKS and CDR2 as YYEKEE (reference sequence). The CDR3 DNA reads as TGTGCCAGCAGTGCCCCGGGGTTCCACGAGCAGTACTTC. Its protein product is CASSAPGFHEQYF.

The sample holds a few counts of this clonotype. The J gene is TRBJ2-1, the V gene TRBV20-1, with TRBD2 matching over 8 bases. Germline V CDR1 and CDR2: DFQATT, SNEGSKA (reference sequence). The CDR3 loop spans 17 amino acids. Trimming cost V 6 bases and J 0 bases; bases outside gene matches: 13. CDR3 sequence: CSAPPREVRSSYNEQFF. In DNA, the CDR3 is TGCAGTGCCCCCCCGCGGGAGGTCCGGAGCTCCTACAATGAGCAGTTCTTC.

The V and J genes are TRBV20-1 and TRBJ2-1; D is uncertain. Germline V gene data show CDR1 as DFQATT and CDR2 as SNEGSKA (reference sequence). Trimming took 4 bases from V and 9 from J, leaving 10 bases between them. This CDR3 has 11 residues. The CDR3 nucleotides read TGCAGTGCTATTTTGGGAATTGAGCAGTTCTTC. Its protein product is CSAILGIEQFF.

This clonotype has just a few counts. V and J are TRBV20-1 and TRBJ2-5, with 10 bases lining up with TRBD2. This CDR3 has 16 residues. With V trimmed by 4 bases and J by 1 base, 9 bases remained unmatched. Per germline, CDR1 DFQATT and CDR2 SNEGSKA (reference sequence). The CDR3 is CSATQLAGSFQETQYF. DNA of the CDR3: TGCAGTGCTACCCAACTAGCGGGAAGTTTCCAAGAGACCCAGTACTTC.

The chain links TRBV4-1 to TRBJ2-6; tentatively, D is TRBD1 or TRBD2 (5 bases each). Germline V gene sequence: CDR1 MGHRA, CDR2 YSYEKL. Trimming left V 4 bases short and J 0 bases short, with 13 bases between. The CDR3 is made up of 17 amino acids. This CDR3 is CASSPQGRGSGANVLTF. In DNA, the CDR3 is TGCGCCAGCAGCCCCCAGGGTCGGGGCTCTGGGGCCAACGTCCTGACTTTC.

This clonotype showed up just a few times. This chain joins TRBV5-6 and TRBJ2-1, with a tentative D call TRBD2 (6 bases). The CDR3 has 14 amino acids. The germline V and J ends were trimmed by 3 bases and 2 bases, with 9 bases remaining between them. Germline CDR1 SGHDT, CDR2 YYEEEE. The CDR3 nucleotides read TGTGCCAGCAGCTGGGACTCCGCCTACAATGAGCAGTTCTTC. It yields the protein CASSWDSAYNEQFF.

The rearrangement uses TRBV6-5 and TRBJ2-2; D is possibly TRBD1 (5 bases). CDR1 is MNHEY and CDR2 is SVGAGI in the germline V gene. V gave up 10 bases and J gave up 7 bases, with 19 bases separating them. This CDR3 region has 14 residues. The CDR3 region is CATDFKGPGGELFF. DNA for the CDR3: TGTGCCACCGACTTCAAGGGGCCCGGCGGGGAGCTGTTTTTT.

V is TRBV28 and J is TRBJ2-7; 7 nucleotides match TRBD2. Germline values: CDR1 MDHEN, CDR2 SYDVKM. V lost 6 bases to trimming and J lost 0 bases; unmatched junction nucleotides: 8. This CDR3 spans 15 amino acids. CDR3 in DNA: TGTGCCAGCAGCCGACCCCGGGACTACTCCTACGAGCAGTACTTC. It is translated as CASSRPRDYSYEQYF.

This chain joins TRBV4-1 and TRBJ2-4; no reliable D call. The DNA end favors TRBJ2-7, so the J call may be wrong. This CDR3 contains 14 residues. Per germline, CDR1 MGHRA and CDR2 YSYEKL. The CDR3 protein is CASSQTTFLGEQYF. DNA of the CDR3: TGCGCCAGCAGCCAAACCACATTTTTGGGCGAGCAGTACTTC.

This clonotype was seen only once. The V call is TRBV5-1, the J call TRBJ2-3, with 7 bases identical to TRBD2. The CDR3 spans 17 residues. V dropped 0 bases and J dropped 4; count of bases not matched to a gene: 11. The germline V gene has CDR1 SGHRS and CDR2 YFSETQ. The CDR3 protein is CASSLVSSGPWADTQYF. CDR3 nucleotide sequence: TGCGCCAGCAGCTTGGTCTCTAGCGGCCCCTGGGCAGATACGCAGTATTTT.

There are many counts of this clonotype. The junction departs from the called germline gene at one end, perhaps through a read error. The chain has TRBV5-1 and TRBJ1-2, with 7 bases aligning to TRBD1. The CDR3 covers 14 residues. CDR1 and CDR2 from the germline V gene are SGHRS and YFSETQ. Here the CDR3 reads CASSLGTANYGYTF. CDR3 DNA: TGTGCCAGCAGCTTAGGGACAGCTAACTATGGCTACACCTTC.

This clonotype turned up a few times. This chain connects TRBV6-2 or TRBV6-3 to TRBJ2-7; a weak D match, TRBD2 (5 bases). Germline V gene sequence: CDR1 MNHEY, CDR2 SVGEGT. This CDR3 is 15 amino acids long. Trimming took off 9 bases at V and 6 bases at J, with 24 bases between the two ends. This chain's CDR3 is CASQLIGLTPAEQYF. The CDR3 region has the DNA TGTGCCAGTCAGTTAATAGGACTTACTCCCGCCGAGCAGTACTTC.

This clonotype was found a few times. The rearrangement joins TRBV4-3 to TRBJ2-7; 7 nucleotides line up with TRBD2. The V gene's germline CDR1 is LGHNA and CDR2 YSLEER. V shed 2 bases and J 0 bases; nucleotides not matched to a gene: 10. CDR3 length: 17 residues. The chain's CDR3 is CASSQTIPKRGSYEQYF. CDR3 DNA sequence: TGCGCCAGCAGCCAAACTATTCCGAAGCGGGGCTCCTACGAGCAGTACTTC.

This clonotype was recorded once. This chain uses TRBV20-1 with TRBJ2-1; 10 nucleotides match TRBD1. Germline V gene data show CDR1 as DFQATT and CDR2 as SNEGSKA (reference sequence). The CDR3 has 14 amino acids. J gave up 6 bases and V 6 bases, and 8 bases lay outside the gene matches. CDR3 region: CSAHRGQGLNEQFF. CDR3 DNA sequence: TGCAGTGCCCACCGGGGACAGGGGCTCAATGAGCAGTTCTTC.

V and J are TRBV4-1 and TRBJ2-1; maybe TRBD2 (6 bases). The CDR3 is made up of 15 amino acids. CDR1 is MGHRA and CDR2 is YSYEKL in the germline V gene. Trimming stripped 3 bases from V and 9 bases from J, with 18 bases between. The CDR3 sequence is CASSHPGDPPFEQFF. The CDR3 DNA sequence: TGCGCCAGCAGCCACCCGGGAGATCCCCCTTTTGAGCAGTTCTTC.